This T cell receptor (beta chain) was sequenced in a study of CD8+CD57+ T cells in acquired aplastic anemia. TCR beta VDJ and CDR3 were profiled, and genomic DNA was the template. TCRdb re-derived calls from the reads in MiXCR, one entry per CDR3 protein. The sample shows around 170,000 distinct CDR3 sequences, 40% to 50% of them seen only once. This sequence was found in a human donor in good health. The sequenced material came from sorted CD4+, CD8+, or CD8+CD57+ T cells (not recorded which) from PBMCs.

The CDR3 DNA follows: TGTGCCAGCAGCGCGCGGACAGGCCCAACTAATGAAAAACTGTTTTTT. This encodes CASSARTGPTNEKLFF. J is TRBJ1-4 and V is TRBV11-1; 7 bases match TRBD1. With 5 bases clipped from V and 0 bases from J, the junction kept 6 bases outside the gene matches. This CDR3 spans 16 amino acids. Germline CDR1 SGHAT, CDR2 FQDESV (reference sequence).